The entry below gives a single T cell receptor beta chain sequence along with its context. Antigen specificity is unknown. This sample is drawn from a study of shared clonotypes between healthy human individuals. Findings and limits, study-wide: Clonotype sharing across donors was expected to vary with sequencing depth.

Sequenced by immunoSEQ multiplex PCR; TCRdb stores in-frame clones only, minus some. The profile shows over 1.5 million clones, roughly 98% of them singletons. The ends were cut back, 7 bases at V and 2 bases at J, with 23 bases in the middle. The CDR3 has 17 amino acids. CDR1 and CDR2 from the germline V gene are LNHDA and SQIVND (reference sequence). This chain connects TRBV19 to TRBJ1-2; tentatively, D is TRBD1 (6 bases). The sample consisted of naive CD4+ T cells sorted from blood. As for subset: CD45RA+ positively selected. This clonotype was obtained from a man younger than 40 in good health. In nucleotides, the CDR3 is TGTGCCAGTAATTTCCGGGACATGGGCTTCTGGAACTATGGCTACACCTTC. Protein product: CASNFRDMGFWNYGYTF.